A selection of T cell receptor beta chains follows, all from one sample in a study of cytomegalovirus exposure and HLA in healthy donors. Using immunoSEQ multiplex PCR, the repertoire was profiled, and TCRdb retains in-frame clones only, with some absent. The sample has 70,000 to 95,000 clones, more than 70% seen once. What was sequenced was PBMCs. These receptors all come from a man younger than 35 in good health and CMV-seronegative. Both conserved end residues are part of each CDR3. The D gene is left open where the match is weak. The size of a clone is reported for some rows only, either as once, few or many, or as a class for expanded clones.

d_gene,v_gene,j_gene,abundance,CDR3nt,CDR3aa
-,TRBV10-3,TRBJ2-3,-,TGTGCCATCAGTGAGTCTAGCGGCTCCCCCAGGGATACGCAGTATTTT,CAISESSGSPRDTQYF
-,TRBV6-6,TRBJ1-1,-,TGTGCCAGCAGTTACTCGTTCAGGTCCGCTGAAGCTTTCTTT,CASSYSFRSAEAFF
TRBD1,TRBV6-5,TRBJ1-2,-,TGTGCCAGCAGTTCACAGGGGGCCGGGGGCTATGGCTACACCTTC,CASSSQGAGGYGYTF
TRBD2,TRBV7-2,TRBJ2-4,-,TGTGCCAGCAGCCTAGCGGTGGGGCCAGTAAACATTCAGTACTTC,CASSLAVGPVNIQYF
TRBD2,TRBV9,TRBJ2-5,-,TGTGCCAGCAGCGTGGGTAGCGGGGGGTCTATCCAAGAGACCCAGTACTTC,CASSVGSGGSIQETQYF
TRBD1,TRBV6-1,TRBJ1-2,-,TGTGCCAGCAGTGATAACGACAGGGATGGCTACACCTTC,CASSDNDRDGYTF
TRBD2,TRBV10-1,TRBJ2-7,-,TGCGCCAGCAGCGCAACTGGACTAGCGGGGATGTACGAGCAGTACTTC,CASSATGLAGMYEQYF
TRBD1,TRBV27,TRBJ2-7,-,TGTGCCAGCAGTTTTTCCCCGGGACAGGGTTACGAGCAGTACTTC,CASSFSPGQGYEQYF
TRBD1,TRBV5-4,TRBJ2-3,-,TGTGCCAGCAGCGAGGGACAGGGCCCCACAGATACGCAGTATTTT,CASSEGQGPTDTQYF
-,TRBV23-1,TRBJ1-5,-,TGCGCCAGCAGGCGCAGGGTCGATCAGCCCCAGCATTTT,CASRRRVDQPQHF
-,TRBV27,TRBJ2-7,-,TGTGCCAGCAGTTTAGGGGCTCTGAGATTTGAGCAGTACTTC,CASSLGALRFEQYF
TRBD1,TRBV6-1,TRBJ1-6,-,TGTGCCAGCAGTGACCGACAGGGGGTGACCTATAATTCACCCCTCCACTTT,CASSDRQGVTYNSPLHF
-,TRBV4-1,TRBJ1-3,-,TGCGCCAGCAGCCCGGACAGAAACTCTGGAAACACCATATATTTT,CASSPDRNSGNTIYF
TRBD1,TRBV11-2,TRBJ1-4,-,TGTGCCAGCAGATTCGGACAGGGCGGAGAAAAACTGTTTTTT,CASRFGQGGEKLFF
TRBD1,TRBV27,TRBJ2-1,few,TGTGCCAGCAGTTCCACAGGGGAGAAGTTCTTC,CASSSTGEKFF
-,TRBV18,TRBJ1-5,few,TGTGCCAGCTCACCACCGCGGGGCGCGGGTGCGGGGCAGCCCCAGCATTTT,CASSPPRGAGAGQPQHF
TRBD1,TRBV13,TRBJ2-2,-,TGTGCCAGCAGCTTGGACAGGGTTTCGAACACCGGGGAGCTGTTTTTT,CASSLDRVSNTGELFF
-,TRBV2,TRBJ1-3,-,TGTGCCAGCAGGGCAGGGAAGTCGGACACCATATATTTT,CASRAGKSDTIYF
-,TRBV9,TRBJ2-7,-,TGTGCCAGCAGCGTAGCTGATAGCAGCTCCTACGAGCAGTACTTC,CASSVADSSSYEQYF
-,TRBV27,TRBJ1-2,-,TGTGCCAGCAGTTTATTCACAGGTCACTATGGCTACACCTTC,CASSLFTGHYGYTF
TRBD2,TRBV19,TRBJ2-5,-,TGTGCCAGTAGTATAGGCACCCTAACTAGCGGACAAGAGACCCAGTACTTC,CASSIGTLTSGQETQYF
TRBD2,TRBV2,TRBJ2-7,-,TGTGCCAGCAGTGAAGGCACGGGGGGGACCTACGAGCAGTACTTC,CASSEGTGGTYEQYF
-,TRBV21-1,TRBJ2-6,few,TGTGCCAGACCGCGAAACAGGGAGAAAAGCACTGGGGCCAACGTCCTGACTTTC,CARPRNREKSTGANVLTF
-,TRBV7-2,TRBJ1-3,-,TGTGCCAGCGGACTCCGGGGGGACAAAGGGAACACCATATATTTT,CASGLRGDKGNTIYF
-,TRBV11-2,TRBJ2-7,-,TGTGCCAGCAGCCTGGGACATTCCTACGAGCAGTACTTC,CASSLGHSYEQYF
TRBD1,TRBV19,TRBJ1-1,-,TGTGCCAGTAGTATATTTGGGACAGGGAACACTGAAGCTTTCTTT,CASSIFGTGNTEAFF
-,TRBV11-2,TRBJ1-5,few,TGTGCCAGCAGCCTCGGGGGGTATCAGCCCCAGCATTTT,CASSLGGYQPQHF
-,TRBV6-1,TRBJ1-6,few,TGTGCCAGCAGTGAGAGGACAGAAGTTAGCTCCTATAATTCACCCCTCCACTTT,CASSERTEVSSYNSPLHF
TRBD1,TRBV5-5,TRBJ2-4,-,TGTGCCAGCAGCCCCATCCCGGGACAGGGGGCCGTGGAGTACTTC,CASSPIPGQGAVEYF
TRBD1,TRBV6-1,TRBJ2-3,-,TGTGCCAGCAGTGTGGTGACAGGGATAACAGATACGCAGTATTTT,CASSVVTGITDTQYF
TRBD1,TRBV18,TRBJ1-1,-,TGTGCCAGCTCACCTCGTTTGACAGGGGTGGACACTGAAGCTTTCTTT,CASSPRLTGVDTEAFF
TRBD1,TRBV7-2,TRBJ2-5,-,TGTGCCAGCAGCATCCTCGGACAGGCGGCGGAGACCCAGTACTTC,CASSILGQAAETQYF
-,TRBV15,TRBJ1-4,-,TGTGCCACCAGCAGAGATCTGACAGCAACTAATGAAAAACTGTTTTTT,CATSRDLTATNEKLFF
TRBD1,TRBV18,TRBJ1-5,-,TGTGCCAGCTCACCCGGGACAGGGGTTCAGCCCCAGCATTTT,CASSPGTGVQPQHF
TRBD1,TRBV9,TRBJ2-1,-,TGTGCCAGCAGCCCCGGACAGGGGGGAACCTACAATGAGCAGTTCTTC,CASSPGQGGTYNEQFF
-,TRBV7-8,TRBJ2-5,-,TGTGCCAGCAGCTCGCGGGGACGGGGGACCCAGTACTTC,CASSSRGRGTQYF
TRBD1,TRBV19,TRBJ1-5,-,TGTGCCAGTACCCGTGACAGGGTGAATCAGCCCCAGCATTTT,CASTRDRVNQPQHF
-,TRBV7-2,TRBJ2-5,few,TGTGCCAGCAGCTTAGAATCGGCCGGGGGAGCAATGGCCCAGTACTTC,CASSLESAGGAMAQYF
-,TRBV13,TRBJ1-1,-,TGTGCCAGCAGCCCCCGGGCTCCGGCGGGGACTGAAGCTTTCTTT,CASSPRAPAGTEAFF
TRBD2,TRBV7-9,TRBJ2-3,-,TGTTCCAGCAGCCCCGAGGGAGCGGGGCCTAGCACAGATACGCAGTATTTT,CSSSPEGAGPSTDTQYF
-,TRBV29-1,TRBJ2-7,-,TGCAGCGTGGTTTCGGGGGGCCCGACCTTAAACTTC,CSVVSGGPTLNF
TRBD2,TRBV19,TRBJ2-7,-,TGTGCCAGTAGTATCGAAGCGGGGGCTTCCTACGAGCAGTACTTC,CASSIEAGASYEQYF
-,TRBV6-5,TRBJ1-6,-,TGTGCCAGCAGTTACGGAGGGAGGGATAATTCACCCCTCCACTTT,CASSYGGRDNSPLHF
TRBD1,TRBV7-3,TRBJ1-1,-,TGTGCCAGCAGCTTACGTTCGGTGGGACAGGGCTACACTGAAGCTTTCTTT,CASSLRSVGQGYTEAFF
TRBD1,TRBV19,TRBJ1-5,-,TGTGCCAGTAGTATAAATATAGTCCAGGGGGTTAGTCAGCCCCAGCATTTT,CASSINIVQGVSQPQHF
TRBD1,TRBV25-1,TRBJ2-1,-,TGTGCCAGCAGAGACAGGGTTGGTAACAATGAGCAGTTCTTC,CASRDRVGNNEQFF
-,TRBV21-1,TRBJ1-2,-,TGTGCCAGATTTGAGGAAAACCTACACTATGGCTACACCTTC,CARFEENLHYGYTF
TRBD2,TRBV11-2,TRBJ2-6,-,TGTGCCAGCAGCCGTAGCGGGGGGGCTGGGGCCAACGTCCTGACTTTC,CASSRSGGAGANVLTF
TRBD2,TRBV7-9,TRBJ2-3,-,TGTGCCAGCAGCACCCAAGCGGGGAACACAGATACGCAGTATTTT,CASSTQAGNTDTQYF
-,TRBV10-2,TRBJ1-2,-,TGCGCCAGCAGTGAGATCGGTGGGGGCAACTATGGCTACACCTTC,CASSEIGGGNYGYTF
TRBD1,TRBV15,TRBJ1-2,few,TGTGCCACCAGCAGAGACCGGGACAGGGGAGATGGCTACACCTTC,CATSRDRDRGDGYTF
-,TRBV4-2,TRBJ2-1,-,TGTGCCAGCAGCCAAGAACGACAGGATTACAATGAGCAGTTCTTC,CASSQERQDYNEQFF
TRBD1,TRBV28,TRBJ1-3,-,TGTGCCAGTAGCCTCGACAGGGTCTCTGGAAACACCATATATTTT,CASSLDRVSGNTIYF
-,TRBV5-1,TRBJ2-7,-,TGCGCCAGCAGCTCACAGGACTACGAGCAGTACTTC,CASSSQDYEQYF